This TCR beta chain was obtained from a study of T cell repertoires in cytomegalovirus infection. Many counts were recorded for this clonotype. TCRdb independently ran MiXCR on the reads; one entry per CDR3 protein. The sample holds roughly 130,000 distinct CDR3 sequences; approximately 9.2% are singletons and the top ten take 10%. CDR1 is SEHNR, CDR2 FQNEAQ, per germline (reference sequence). The CDR3 loop spans 15 amino acids. V lost 4 bases and J 7 bases, leaving 17 bases between the germline ends. The chain is built from TRBV7-9 and TRBJ1-3, with D possibly matching TRBD1 (5 bases). This receptor was identified in a human donor in good health (CMV status not recorded). Some clones in this sample may be carry-over from other donors' samples. The sample comprised PBMCs. The CDR3 loop reads CASSYTGPEGNTIYF. Written as DNA, the CDR3 is TGTGCCAGCAGCTACACCGGGCCTGAGGGGAACACCATATATTTT.